The present entry profiles one T cell receptor beta chain with its context. The entry originates in a study of blood T cell repertoires in COVID-19. Across the whole study: Samples representing acute and convalescent COVID-19 were sourced from the United States, Italy and Spain.

Original analysis: Amplification with reference gene primers provided the estimates of nucleated cell counts. Generated by immunoSEQ multiplex PCR, the TCRdb table keeps only in-frame clones and is missing some. V, J and clone size derive from that table, while D and trimming were established from the DNA sequence. The top ten hold roughly 9.6% of the sample, which has 150,000 to 200,000 clones, about four fifths seen once. Trimming shortened V by 0 bases and J by 4 bases, and 12 bases separated the two germline ends. Per germline, CDR1 PRHDT and CDR2 FYEKMQ (reference sequence). This CDR3 is 15 amino acids long.

This TCR came from a man aged 60-69 years with active or convalescent COVID-19. The sample taken for sequencing was peripheral blood. V is TRBV13 and J is TRBJ1-2; TRBD1 might be the D (5 bases). The CDR3 region is CASSLGEGLFYGYTF. DNA of the CDR3: TGTGCCAGCAGCTTAGGCGAGGGACTGTTCTATGGCTACACCTTC.